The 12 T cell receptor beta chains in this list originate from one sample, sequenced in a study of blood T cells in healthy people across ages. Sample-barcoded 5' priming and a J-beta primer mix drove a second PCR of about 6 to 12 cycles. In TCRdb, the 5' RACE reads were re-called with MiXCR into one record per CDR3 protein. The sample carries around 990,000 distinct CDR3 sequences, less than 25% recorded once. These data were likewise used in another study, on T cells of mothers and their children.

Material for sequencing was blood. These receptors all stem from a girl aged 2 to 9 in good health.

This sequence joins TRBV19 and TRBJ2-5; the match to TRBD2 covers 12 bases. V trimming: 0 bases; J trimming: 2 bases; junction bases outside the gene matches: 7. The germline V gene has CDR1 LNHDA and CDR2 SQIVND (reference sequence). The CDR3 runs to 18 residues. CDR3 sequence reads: CASSIDRLAGDLQETQYF. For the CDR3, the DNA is TGTGCCAGTAGTATAGACCGACTAGCGGGGGACCTACAAGAGACCCAGTACTTC.

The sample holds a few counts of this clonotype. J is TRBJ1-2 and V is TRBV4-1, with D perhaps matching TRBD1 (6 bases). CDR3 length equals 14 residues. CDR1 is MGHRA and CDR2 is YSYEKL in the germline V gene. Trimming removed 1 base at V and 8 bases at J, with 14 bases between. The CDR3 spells CASSQVDGGDGYTF. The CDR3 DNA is TGCGCCAGCAGCCAAGTAGACGGGGGCGACGGCTACACCTTC.

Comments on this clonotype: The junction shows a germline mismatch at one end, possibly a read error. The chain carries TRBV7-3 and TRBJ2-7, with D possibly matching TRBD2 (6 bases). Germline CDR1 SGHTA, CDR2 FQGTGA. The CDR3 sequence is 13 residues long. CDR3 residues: CASSPGDSDEQYF. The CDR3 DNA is TGTGCCAGCAGCCCTGGGGACTCCGACGAGCAGTACTTC.

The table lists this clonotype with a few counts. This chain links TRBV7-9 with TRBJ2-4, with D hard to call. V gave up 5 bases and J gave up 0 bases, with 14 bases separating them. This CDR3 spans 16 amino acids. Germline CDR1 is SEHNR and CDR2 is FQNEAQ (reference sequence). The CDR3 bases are TGTGCCAGCAGCGGTCAGTTCGAGTTAGCCAAAAACATTCAGTACTTC. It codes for CASSGQFELAKNIQYF.

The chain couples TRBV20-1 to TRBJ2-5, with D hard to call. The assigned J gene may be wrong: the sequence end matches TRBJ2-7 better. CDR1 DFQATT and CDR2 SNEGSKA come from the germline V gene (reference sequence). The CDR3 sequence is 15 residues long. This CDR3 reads CSAIPSVRSSYEQYF. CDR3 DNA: TGCAGTGCTATTCCCTCTGTGCGGAGCTCCTACGAGCAGTACTTC.

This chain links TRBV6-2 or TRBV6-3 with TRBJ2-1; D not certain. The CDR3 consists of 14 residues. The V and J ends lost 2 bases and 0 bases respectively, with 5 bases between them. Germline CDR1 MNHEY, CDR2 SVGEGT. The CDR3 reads CASSYPASYNEQFF. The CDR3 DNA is TGTGCCAGCAGTTACCCGGCCTCCTACAATGAGCAGTTCTTC.

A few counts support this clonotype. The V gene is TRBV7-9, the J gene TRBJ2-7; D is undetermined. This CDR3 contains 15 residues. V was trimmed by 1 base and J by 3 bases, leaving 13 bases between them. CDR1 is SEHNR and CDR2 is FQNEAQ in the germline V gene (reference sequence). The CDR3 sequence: CASSLEGAPNYEQYF. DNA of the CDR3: TGTGCCAGCAGCTTAGAGGGTGCGCCAAACTACGAGCAGTACTTC.

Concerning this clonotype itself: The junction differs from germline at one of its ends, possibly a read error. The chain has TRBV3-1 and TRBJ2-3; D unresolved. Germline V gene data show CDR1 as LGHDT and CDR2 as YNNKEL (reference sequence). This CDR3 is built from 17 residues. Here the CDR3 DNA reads TGTACCAGCAGCCAAGGTGATCGCGCCACTAGCACAGATACGCAGTATTTT. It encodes CTSSQGDRATSTDTQYF.

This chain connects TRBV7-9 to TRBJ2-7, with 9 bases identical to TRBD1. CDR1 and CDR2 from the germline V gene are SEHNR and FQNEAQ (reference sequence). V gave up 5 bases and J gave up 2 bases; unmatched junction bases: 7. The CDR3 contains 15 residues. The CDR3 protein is CASSTGTGRAYEQYF. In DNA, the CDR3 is TGTGCCAGCAGCACCGGGACAGGGAGGGCCTACGAGCAGTACTTC.

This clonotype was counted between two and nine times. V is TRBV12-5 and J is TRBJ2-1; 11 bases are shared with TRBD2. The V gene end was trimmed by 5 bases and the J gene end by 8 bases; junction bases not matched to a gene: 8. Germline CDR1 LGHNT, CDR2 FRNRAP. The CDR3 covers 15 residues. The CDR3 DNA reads TGTGCTAGTGGTGCGGGACTAGCGGACCTCGATGAGCAGTTCTTC. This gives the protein CASGAGLADLDEQFF.

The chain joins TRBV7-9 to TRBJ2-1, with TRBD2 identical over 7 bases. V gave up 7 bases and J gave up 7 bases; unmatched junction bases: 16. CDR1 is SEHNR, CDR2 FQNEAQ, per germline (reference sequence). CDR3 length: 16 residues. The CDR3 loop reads CASTPPRAGVENEQFF. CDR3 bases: TGTGCCAGCACCCCCCCGAGGGCGGGAGTTGAGAATGAGCAGTTCTTC. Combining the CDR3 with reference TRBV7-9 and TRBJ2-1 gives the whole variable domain DTGVSQNPRHKITKRGQNVTFRCDPISEHNRLYWYRQTLGQGPEFLTYFQNEAQLEKSRLLSDRFSAERPKGSFSTLEIQRTEQGDSAMYLCASTPPRAGVENEQFFGPGTRLTVL.

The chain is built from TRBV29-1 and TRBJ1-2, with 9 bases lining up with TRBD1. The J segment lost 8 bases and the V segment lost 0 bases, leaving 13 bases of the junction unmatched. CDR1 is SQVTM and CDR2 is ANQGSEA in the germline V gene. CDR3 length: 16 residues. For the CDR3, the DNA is TGCAGCGTTGAAGATCAAGGTCCGGGACAGGGTGTCGGCTACACCTTC. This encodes CSVEDQGPGQGVGYTF.